These 29 T cell receptor beta chains were all obtained from the same sample, sequenced in a study of blood T cell repertoires in COVID-19. Generated by immunoSEQ multiplex PCR, the TCRdb table keeps only in-frame clones and is missing some. The sample holds some 43,000 clones, roughly 87% seen once. The sample consisted of peripheral blood. The receptors stem from a woman aged 55-69 years with acute or convalescent COVID-19.

The CDR3 loop is CATSIGLTEQFF. The CDR3 DNA reads TGTGCCACCAGCATAGGACTAACGGAGCAGTTCTTC. The V gene is TRBV15, the J gene TRBJ2-1; D is perhaps TRBD2 (6 bases). The germline CDR1 and CDR2 sequences are LNHNV and YYDKDF (reference sequence). V lost 4 bases and J lost 10, with 11 bases in between. The CDR3 is 12 residues long.

This chain links TRBV6-2 or TRBV6-3 with TRBJ2-2, with D possibly TRBD2 on 5 matching bases. Germline loops: CDR1 MNHEY, CDR2 SVGEGT. Trimming cost V 6 bases and J 7 bases, with 18 bases left between them. This CDR3 has 15 amino acids. This CDR3 reads CASSLLGVVYGELFF. CDR3 DNA: TGTGCCAGCAGCCTGCTCGGGGTGGTCTACGGGGAGCTGTTTTTT.

The chain employs TRBV7-8 and TRBJ1-1; D not certain. The length of the CDR3 is 13 residues. CDR1 is SGHVS and CDR2 is FQNEAQ in the germline V gene. The V and J ends lost 7 bases and 1 base respectively, with 10 bases between them. The CDR3 here is CASIPTGNTEAFF. The CDR3 DNA is TGTGCCAGCATCCCGACGGGGAACACTGAAGCTTTCTTT.

The chain couples TRBV2 to TRBJ2-5, with D possibly TRBD2 on 6 matching bases. The CDR3 is 14 residues long. Trimming shortened V by 6 bases and J by 3 bases, and 14 bases separated the two germline ends. CDR1 and CDR2 from the germline V gene are SNHLY and FYNNEI. The CDR3: CASRLLTGEETQYF. CDR3 in DNA: TGTGCCAGCAGGCTTTTAACGGGAGAAGAGACCCAGTACTTC.

The V call is TRBV4-3, the J call TRBJ2-3; possibly TRBD2 for D (5 bases). The CDR3 consists of 15 residues. Deletions cut 1 base from V and 2 bases from J, with 10 bases between. Germline CDR1 is LGHNA and CDR2 is YSLEER. As DNA, the CDR3 is TGCGCCAGCAGCCAAGGCGGGTCTAACACAGATACGCAGTATTTT. Translated, it gives CASSQGGSNTDTQYF.

V and J are TRBV11-2 and TRBJ2-3; TRBD2 matches 8 bases. V shed 6 bases and J 4 bases; nucleotides not matched to a gene: 12. This CDR3 has 16 residues. Germline assignment: CDR1 SGHAT and CDR2 FQNNGV. The CDR3 nucleotides are TGTGCCAGCAGGTCCCTAGCGGGCCCCCACGCAGATACGCAGTATTTT. Protein: CASRSLAGPHADTQYF.

The chain couples TRBV6-5 to TRBJ1-6, with 7 bases matching TRBD1. There are 16 residues in the CDR3. CDR1 is MNHEY, CDR2 SVGAGI, per germline. Unmatched junction bases numbered 4, after V lost 2 bases and J lost 3 bases. Here the CDR3 reads CASSYTGVDYNSPLHF. The CDR3 DNA follows: TGTGCCAGCAGTTACACAGGGGTGGACTATAATTCACCCCTCCACTTT.

The CDR3 sequence: CASSFQDRGSTGELFF. In nucleotides, the CDR3 is TGTGCCAGCAGCTTTCAAGACAGGGGAAGCACCGGGGAGCTGTTTTTT. The chain uses TRBV5-4 and TRBJ2-2; 8 bases match TRBD1. This CDR3 spans 16 amino acids. Losses at the gene ends were 2 bases for V and 4 bases for J; bases not matched to a gene: 7. Germline V CDR1 and CDR2: SGHNT, YYREEE (reference sequence).

This chain links TRBV2 with TRBJ2-2; TRBD2 agrees at 9 bases. V was pared by 4 bases and J by 4 bases, with 7 bases of the junction left unmatched. This CDR3 is 16 amino acids long. Germline CDR1 is SNHLY and CDR2 is FYNNEI. CDR3 amino acids: CASSAAGGLFTGELFF. The CDR3 DNA reads TGTGCCAGCAGTGCGGCGGGGGGGCTATTCACCGGGGAGCTGTTTTTT.

The V and J genes are TRBV7-2 and TRBJ2-7; TRBD2 matches at 8 bases. J gave up 0 bases and V 3 bases, and 13 bases lay outside the gene matches. The germline CDR1 and CDR2 sequences are SGHTA and FQGNSA. The CDR3 covers 18 residues. In DNA, the CDR3 is TGTGCCAGCAGCTTTATCTCCGCGGGGGGCGCTATCTCCTACGAGCAGTACTTC. Translated, it gives CASSFISAGGAISYEQYF.

V usage is TRBV20-1 and J usage is TRBJ2-7; a weak D match, TRBD1 (6 bases). The germline V and J ends were trimmed by 3 bases and 13 bases, with 16 bases remaining between them. This CDR3 is 11 amino acids long. Germline V gives CDR1 DFQATT, CDR2 SNEGSKA (reference sequence). The CDR3 loop is CSASLGDTIYF. In DNA form, the CDR3 reads TGCAGTGCTAGCCTGGGGGACACCATCTACTTC.

The sample holds one count of this clone. This chain connects TRBV27 to TRBJ2-7; 8 bases agree with TRBD1. The ends lost 6 bases at V and 5 bases at J; junction bases unmatched: 9. CDR3 length: 14 amino acids. Germline V gives CDR1 MNHEY, CDR2 SMNVEV (reference sequence). CDR3: CASRSWTGLHEQYF. CDR3 bases: TGTGCCAGCAGAAGTTGGACAGGGCTCCACGAGCAGTACTTC.

In its sample, this clone was seen a few times. The CDR3 loop reads CAISLQGSQETQYF. CDR3 bases: TGTGCCATCAGCCTACAGGGGTCGCAAGAGACCCAGTACTTC. This chain links TRBV10-3 with TRBJ2-5; TRBD1 agrees at 7 bases. Per germline, CDR1 ENHRY and CDR2 SYGVKD. The CDR3 spans 14 residues. J lost 2 bases, V lost 6 bases, and 6 bases had no gene match.

V gene TRBV5-1 combines with J gene TRBJ2-1, with D possibly TRBD1 on 6 matching bases. This CDR3 comprises 14 residues. V lost 0 bases and J 5 bases, leaving 9 bases between the germline ends. CDR1 is SGHRS, CDR2 YFSETQ, per germline. The CDR3 region is CASSLDRADNEQFF. CDR3 nucleotides: TGCGCCAGCAGCTTGGACAGGGCCGACAATGAGCAGTTCTTC.

This chain connects TRBV5-1 to TRBJ1-1; D not certain. The CDR3 totals 13 residues. Germline V gives CDR1 SGHRS, CDR2 YFSETQ. V lost 5 bases to trimming and J lost 0 bases, with 8 bases between them. The CDR3 DNA follows: TGCGCCAGCAGTCCTGGAGTGAACACTGAAGCTTTCTTT. Protein product: CASSPGVNTEAFF.

This chain uses TRBV5-4 with TRBJ1-4; D might be TRBD1 (5 bases). The ends were cut back, 1 base at V and 1 base at J, with 8 bases in the middle. CDR1 is SGHNT, CDR2 YYREEE, per germline (reference sequence). The CDR3 runs 15 residues. Written as DNA, the CDR3 is TGTGCCAGCAGCTTGCGGGGGGGAACTAATGAAAAACTGTTTTTT. Translating it yields CASSLRGGTNEKLFF.

This clone was detected only a few times. The chain couples TRBV9 to TRBJ2-6, with TRBD1 matching 7 bases. V was clipped by 3 bases and J by 0 bases; unmatched bases: 9. Germline loops: CDR1 SGDLS, CDR2 YYNGEE. The CDR3 is 18 residues long. This CDR3 reads CASSAYGTVLSGANVLTF. CDR3 coding DNA: TGTGCCAGCAGCGCGTATGGGACAGTGCTCTCTGGGGCCAACGTCCTGACTTTC.

This clone was detected once. The V call is TRBV10-1, the J call TRBJ2-1, with 7 nucleotides matching TRBD1. The CDR3 spans 13 residues. J gave up 5 bases and V 7 bases, and 5 bases lay outside the gene matches. Germline V gene data show CDR1 as WNHNN and CDR2 as SYGVQD (reference sequence). For the CDR3, the DNA is TGCGCCAGCAATCGAGGGGGCCACAATGAGCAGTTCTTC. This encodes CASNRGGHNEQFF.

The CDR3 DNA follows: TGCGCCAGCAGCCAAGATTACCCCAGACGGGGGACCGGGGAGCTGTTTTTT. This gives the protein CASSQDYPRRGTGELFF. The rearrangement links TRBV4-3 to TRBJ2-2; TRBD2 is a possible D gene (6 bases). This CDR3 has 17 residues. The germline CDR1 and CDR2 sequences are LGHNA and YSLEER. V lost 0 bases, J lost 5 bases, and 16 bases lay in between.

The gene calls are TRBV7-8 and TRBJ2-3; the match to TRBD2 covers 12 bases. The CDR3 contains 17 residues. The junction had 5 bases not matched to a gene; V was cut back by 4 bases and J by 0 bases. In germline, CDR1 is SGHVS, CDR2 FQNEAQ. CDR3 DNA sequence: TGTGCCAGCAGCTCACTAGCGGGGGGTACTAGCACAGATACGCAGTATTTT. It is translated as CASSSLAGGTSTDTQYF. The full variable domain, completed using reference TRBV7-8 and TRBJ2-3, is GAGVSQSPRYKVAKRGQDVALRCDPISGHVSLFWYQQALGQGPEFLTYFQNEAQLDKSGLPSDRFFAERPEGSVSTLKIQRTQQEDSAVYLCASSSLAGGTSTDTQYFGPGTRLTVL.

The V and J genes are TRBV5-1 and TRBJ2-5; 7 bases align to TRBD1. The V gene end was trimmed by 5 bases and the J gene end by 5 bases; junction bases not matched to a gene: 6. The CDR3 runs 13 residues. Germline V lookup: CDR1 SGHRS, CDR2 YFSETQ. The CDR3 nucleotides are TGCGCCAGCAGTCAAACAGGGGAGGAGACCCAGTACTTC. It yields the protein CASSQTGEETQYF.

The CDR3: CASSSGGGVGTEAFF. Written as DNA, the CDR3 is TGTGCCAGCAGCTCCGGAGGAGGGGTGGGCACTGAAGCTTTCTTT. This chain uses TRBV7-2 with TRBJ1-1; D is perhaps TRBD1 (5 bases). Trimming removed 4 bases from V and 4 bases from J, with 16 bases in between. From germline, CDR1 is SGHTA and CDR2 FQGNSA. This CDR3 region has 15 residues.

CDR3 protein: CASSFTGNQPQHF. DNA of the CDR3: TGTGCCAGCAGTTTTACAGGGAATCAGCCCCAGCATTTT. The chain links TRBV12-3 or TRBV12-4 to TRBJ1-5, with D maybe TRBD1 (6 bases). The CDR3 spans 13 residues. Trimming took off 3 bases at V and 4 bases at J, with 7 bases between the two ends.

Only a few counts were recorded for this clone. The V gene is TRBV18, the J gene TRBJ1-3; possible D gene TRBD1, 5 bases. CDR3 length equals 20 residues. Trimming cost V 3 bases and J 2 bases, with 26 bases left between them. Germline CDR1 reads KGHSH; CDR2 reads LQKENI. This CDR3 reads CASSPSRGTTSKGAGNTIYF. CDR3 in DNA: TGTGCCAGCTCACCTTCTAGGGGTACCACCTCCAAAGGAGCTGGAAACACCATATATTTT.

V gene TRBV2 combines with J gene TRBJ1-1; no reliable D call. Trimming shortened V by 4 bases and J by 0 bases, and 6 bases separated the two germline ends. This CDR3 comprises 13 residues. Germline CDR1 is SNHLY and CDR2 is FYNNEI. The CDR3 protein is CASSAGMNTEAFF. The CDR3 DNA is TGTGCCAGCAGTGCCGGGATGAACACTGAAGCTTTCTTT.

This clone was picked up one time. The J gene is TRBJ1-4, the V gene TRBV11-2; D may be TRBD1 (5 bases). Trimming took 5 bases from V and 6 from J, leaving 16 bases between them. The germline V gene encodes CDR1 SGHAT and CDR2 FQNNGV. The CDR3 contains 15 residues. DNA for the CDR3: TGTGCCAGCAGCCCGCGGGGCGACAGAGATGAAAAACTGTTTTTT. This sequence encodes CASSPRGDRDEKLFF.

The rearrangement links TRBV5-6 to TRBJ2-7; D might be TRBD2 (5 bases). From germline, CDR1 is SGHDT and CDR2 YYEEEE. The V gene lost 3 bases and the J gene lost 3 bases, with 10 bases spanning the gap. This CDR3 has 13 residues. Here the CDR3 DNA reads TGTGCCAGCAGCTATGGACGGGGCTACGAGCAGTACTTC. It encodes CASSYGRGYEQYF.

V is TRBV27 and J is TRBJ1-2, with 8 positions matching TRBD1. The CDR3 extends over 15 amino acids. J gave up 6 bases and V 5 bases, and 11 bases lay outside the gene matches. CDR1 MNHEY and CDR2 SMNVEV come from the germline V gene (reference sequence). The CDR3 sequence is CASSLSAGGFDGYTF. CDR3 sequence (DNA): TGTGCCAGCAGTCTGAGTGCAGGGGGCTTTGATGGCTACACCTTC.

This sequence joins TRBV6-5 and TRBJ2-1; D may be TRBD2 (5 bases). The CDR3 has 16 residues. CDR1 and CDR2 from the germline V gene are MNHEY and SVGAGI. V was cut by 2 bases and J by 4 bases, with 15 bases left in between. CDR3 residues: CASSYRPGNEYNEQFF. The DNA for the CDR3 is TGTGCCAGCAGTTACCGACCGGGAAACGAATACAATGAGCAGTTCTTC.